The 6 T cell receptor beta chains given below trace back to one sample, sequenced in a study of T cell clonality in common variable immunodeficiency. Assay used: immunoSEQ multiplex PCR; TCRdb lists only in-frame clones, some missing. The data show more than 65,000 clones, with none appearing a single time. Sequenced: peripheral blood mononuclear cells. The receptor source for this set is a person between 18 and 75 years old in good health.

There are many counts of this clone. The sequence runs out 3 residues before the end of the CDR3; the remainder is reconstructed from the germline J gene. This chain uses TRBV7-9 with TRBJ2-3; D ambiguous. V shed 4 bases and J shed 2 bases, with 4 bases lying between them. This CDR3 contains 12 residues. Looked up from germline, CDR1 is SEHNR and CDR2 is FQNEAQ (reference sequence). The chain's CDR3 is CASSSVTDTQYF. CDR3 bases read: TGTGCCAGCAGCTCCGTCACAGATACG.

This clone was detected many times. Read coverage stops 3 residues before the CDR3 terminus; the germline J gene supplies the remainder. This chain connects TRBV4-1 to TRBJ2-7, with TRBD2 matching 9 bases. Trimming removed 1 base from V and 2 bases from J; junction bases left unmatched: 9. The CDR3 sequence is 17 residues long. Germline-derived CDR1 and CDR2 are MGHRA and YSYEKL. The CDR3 bases that were read are TGCGCCAGCAGCCAAGGTATCTTAGCGGGAGTAACCTACGAG. Its protein product is CASSQGILAGVTYE. In full, the CDR3 reads CASSQGILAGVTYEQYF.

This clone has ten or more counts. The observed sequence ends 3 residues before the CDR3 terminus, with the missing tail filled in from the germline J gene. The chain uses TRBV20-1 and TRBJ2-3; 11 bases are shared with TRBD2. The CDR3 loop spans 19 amino acids. Germline-derived CDR1 and CDR2 are DFQATT and SNEGSKA (reference sequence). V lost 1 base and J lost 2; bases outside the gene matches: 14. The CDR3 bases that were read are TGCAGTGCTAGAGGCTCTGAAGCGGGACTAGCGGAAATCACAGATACG. Translated: CSARGSEAGLAEITDT. The whole CDR3 region reads CSARGSEAGLAEITDTQYF.

This clone has just a few counts. With the read ending 3 residues before the CDR3 end, the germline J gene is used to fill in that end. The chain recombines TRBV20-1 with TRBJ2-1; possibly TRBD1 for D (5 bases). The germline V gene encodes CDR1 DFQATT and CDR2 SNEGSKA (reference sequence). Between the trimmed V and J ends, which lost 5 bases and 6 bases, there was a span of 14 bases. This CDR3 has 13 amino acids. The CDR3 region is CSAPFLGRNEQFF. The covered CDR3 bases are TGCAGTGCTCCATTCTTGGGGCGCAATGAG.

This clone was seen many times. From the germline J gene comes the end of the CDR3, since the read stops 3 residues before it. The chain employs TRBV4-1 and TRBJ1-4; no clear D gene. V was trimmed by 2 bases and J by 7 bases, leaving 8 bases between them. CDR3 length: 13 residues. CDR1 and CDR2 from the germline V gene are MGHRA and YSYEKL. The sequenced CDR3 bases are TGCGCCAGCAGCCAAAACACGCTTGAAAAA. Its protein is CASSQNTLEK. The entire CDR3 protein is CASSQNTLEKLFF.

This clone was seen ten or more times. From the germline J gene comes the end of the CDR3, since the read stops 3 residues before it. The J gene is TRBJ1-3, the V gene TRBV28; maybe TRBD1 (6 bases). This CDR3 comprises 14 residues. The V gene lost 8 bases and the J gene lost 4 bases, with 15 bases spanning the gap. CDR1 MDHEN and CDR2 SYDVKM come from the germline V gene. The DNA read from the CDR3 is TGTGCCAGCTTTTCACAGGGTGCGGGAAACACC. Amino acids: CASFSQGAGNT. The whole CDR3 region reads CASFSQGAGNTIYF.